The 14 T cell receptor beta chains reported below all come from one sample, sequenced in a study of cytomegalovirus exposure and HLA in healthy donors listed by TCRdb under 2017. The library was generated by the immunoSEQ multiplex PCR assay. The multiplex PCR relied on a mix of 60 forward primers for TCR Vbeta segments and 13 reverse primers for TCR Jbeta segments. TCRdb took over this immuneACCESS table, retaining in-frame rearrangements with V and J assigned. Such tables are incomplete; in checked studies, under half of the missing clones stem from an unresolved V gene, and the remainder is unexplained. For this sample there are around 130,000 clones; around 70% appear just once. Approximately 6.3% of the sample comes from the top ten. Sample: PBMCs. The receptor set was obtained from a man aged 35 to 55 in good health and CMV-seropositive.

This clone was detected only a few times. J is TRBJ1-2 and V is TRBV15, with 7 bases lining up with TRBD1. The CDR3 extends over 19 amino acids. The V gene's germline CDR1 is LNHNV and CDR2 YYDKDF (reference sequence). The junction had 18 bases not matched to a gene; V was cut back by 1 base and J by 4 bases. The CDR3 loop reads CATSRVSGSLAGGSYGYTF. The CDR3, as DNA: TGTGCCACCAGCAGAGTTTCGGGGAGTCTGGCAGGGGGGTCCTATGGCTACACCTTC.

The V gene is TRBV19, the J gene TRBJ2-1; 13 positions agree with TRBD2. With 6 bases clipped from V and 7 bases from J, the junction kept 6 bases outside the gene matches. Per germline, CDR1 LNHDA and CDR2 SQIVND (reference sequence). The CDR3 is 15 amino acids. The CDR3 bases are TGTGCCAGTAGAACTAGCGGGAGGGCCACGAATGAGCAGTTCTTC. Translated: CASRTSGRATNEQFF.

V is TRBV6-5 and J is TRBJ1-6; weak D call: TRBD1 (6 bases). V was shortened by 4 bases and J by 10 bases, with 14 bases between the two germline ends. The CDR3 length is 14 residues. Looked up from germline, CDR1 is MNHEY and CDR2 is SVGAGI. CDR3 sequence (DNA): TGTGCCAGCAGTTCTCCGGGACACCACTCACCCCTCCACTTT. Protein sequence: CASSSPGHHSPLHF.

The table lists this clone with a count of one. The V and J genes are TRBV29-1 and TRBJ2-2, with a possible D match to TRBD1 (6 bases). V was trimmed by 6 bases and J by 5 bases, leaving 16 bases between them. The CDR3 extends over 14 amino acids. Germline V CDR1 and CDR2: SQVTM, ANQGSEA. The CDR3 protein is CSVKLQGLTGELFF. The CDR3 DNA follows: TGCAGCGTCAAATTACAGGGCTTAACCGGGGAGCTGTTTTTT.

This clone was counted a few times. V usage is TRBV6-1 and J usage is TRBJ1-1; 11 positions agree with TRBD1. This CDR3 has 15 residues. The J segment lost 1 base and the V segment lost 8 bases, leaving 6 bases of the junction unmatched. Looked up from germline, CDR1 is MNHNS and CDR2 is SASEGT. CDR3 loop: CASFRTGGTNTEAFF. In DNA, the CDR3 is TGTGCCAGCTTTAGGACAGGGGGCACGAACACTGAAGCTTTCTTT.

V usage is TRBV28 and J usage is TRBJ2-6, with D unclear. The length of the CDR3 is 16 residues. Germline lookup yields CDR1 MDHEN and CDR2 SYDVKM. V lost 6 bases and J lost 0, with 12 bases in between. This CDR3 reads CASRGGLTSGANVLTF. The CDR3 bases are TGTGCCAGCAGAGGCGGATTAACCTCTGGGGCCAACGTCCTGACTTTC.

Written as DNA, the CDR3 is TGTGCCAGCAGTTTGGGACAGGGCCTGTCCTCTGGGGCCAACGTCCTGACTTTC. Translation gives CASSLGQGLSSGANVLTF. This chain uses TRBV27 with TRBJ2-6, with TRBD1 identical over 9 bases. The junction had 6 bases not matched to a gene; V was cut back by 3 bases and J by 0 bases. Germline-derived CDR1 and CDR2 are MNHEY and SMNVEV (reference sequence). The CDR3 is 18 residues long.

The V and J genes are TRBV28 and TRBJ1-3, with no clear D. This CDR3 is built from 15 residues. CDR1 is MDHEN, CDR2 SYDVKM, per germline. The V and J ends lost 3 bases and 3 bases respectively, with 12 bases between them. The CDR3 DNA is TGTGCCAGCAGTTTTAGCGTCGATTTTGGAAACACCATATATTTT. The encoded protein is CASSFSVDFGNTIYF.

The rearrangement links TRBV15 to TRBJ2-2, with 9 positions matching TRBD2. Germline CDR1 is LNHNV and CDR2 is YYDKDF (reference sequence). This CDR3 region has 17 residues. Trimming at V came to 2 bases and at J to 6 bases, leaving 10 bases not matched to a gene. The DNA of the CDR3 is TGTGCCACCAGCAGACTTCTTAGCGGGAGCGTTGCCGGGGAGCTGTTTTTT. Its translation: CATSRLLSGSVAGELFF.

The chain has TRBV11-2 and TRBJ2-5; TRBD1 matches at 8 bases. J lost 5 bases, V lost 4 bases, and 6 bases had no gene match. The length of the CDR3 is 14 residues. Germline V CDR1 and CDR2: SGHAT, FQNNGV. CDR3 in DNA: TGTGCCAGCAGCTCGCGGACAGGGTTGGAGACCCAGTACTTC. Translated: CASSSRTGLETQYF.

This chain joins TRBV9 and TRBJ1-1, with D uncertain. Per germline, CDR1 SGDLS and CDR2 YYNGEE. Trimming shortened V by 4 bases and J by 8 bases, and 12 bases separated the two germline ends. The CDR3 spans 12 residues. CDR3 region: CASSLRTGEAFF. CDR3 nucleotides: TGTGCCAGCAGCCTCCGGACTGGAGAAGCTTTCTTT.

This clone was seen just once. The CDR3 protein is CASRAMEGSNEKLFF. The DNA of the CDR3 is TGTGCCAGCAGGGCCATGGAGGGGTCTAATGAAAAACTGTTTTTT. The rearrangement uses TRBV6-5 and TRBJ1-4; D perhaps matches TRBD1 (5 bases). The CDR3 covers 15 residues. Germline V lookup: CDR1 MNHEY, CDR2 SVGAGI. V was shortened by 6 bases and J by 3 bases, with 14 bases between the two germline ends.

The chain couples TRBV5-1 to TRBJ1-2, with D possibly matching TRBD1 (6 bases). Germline V lookup: CDR1 SGHRS, CDR2 YFSETQ. The CDR3 has 13 residues. V was clipped by 4 bases and J by 2 bases, with 9 bases between them. The CDR3 sequence: CASSRTANYGYTF. The CDR3, as DNA: TGCGCCAGCAGCCGGACAGCAAACTATGGCTACACCTTC.

J is TRBJ2-5 and V is TRBV6-6; possibly TRBD1 for D (6 bases). The germline gives CDR1 MNHNY, CDR2 SVGAGI (reference sequence). V lost 5 bases to trimming and J lost 2 bases, with 9 bases between them. There are 13 residues in the CDR3. CDR3 sequence (DNA): TGTGCCAGCAGTAGACAGGTTCAAGAGACCCAGTACTTC. Translating it yields CASSRQVQETQYF.